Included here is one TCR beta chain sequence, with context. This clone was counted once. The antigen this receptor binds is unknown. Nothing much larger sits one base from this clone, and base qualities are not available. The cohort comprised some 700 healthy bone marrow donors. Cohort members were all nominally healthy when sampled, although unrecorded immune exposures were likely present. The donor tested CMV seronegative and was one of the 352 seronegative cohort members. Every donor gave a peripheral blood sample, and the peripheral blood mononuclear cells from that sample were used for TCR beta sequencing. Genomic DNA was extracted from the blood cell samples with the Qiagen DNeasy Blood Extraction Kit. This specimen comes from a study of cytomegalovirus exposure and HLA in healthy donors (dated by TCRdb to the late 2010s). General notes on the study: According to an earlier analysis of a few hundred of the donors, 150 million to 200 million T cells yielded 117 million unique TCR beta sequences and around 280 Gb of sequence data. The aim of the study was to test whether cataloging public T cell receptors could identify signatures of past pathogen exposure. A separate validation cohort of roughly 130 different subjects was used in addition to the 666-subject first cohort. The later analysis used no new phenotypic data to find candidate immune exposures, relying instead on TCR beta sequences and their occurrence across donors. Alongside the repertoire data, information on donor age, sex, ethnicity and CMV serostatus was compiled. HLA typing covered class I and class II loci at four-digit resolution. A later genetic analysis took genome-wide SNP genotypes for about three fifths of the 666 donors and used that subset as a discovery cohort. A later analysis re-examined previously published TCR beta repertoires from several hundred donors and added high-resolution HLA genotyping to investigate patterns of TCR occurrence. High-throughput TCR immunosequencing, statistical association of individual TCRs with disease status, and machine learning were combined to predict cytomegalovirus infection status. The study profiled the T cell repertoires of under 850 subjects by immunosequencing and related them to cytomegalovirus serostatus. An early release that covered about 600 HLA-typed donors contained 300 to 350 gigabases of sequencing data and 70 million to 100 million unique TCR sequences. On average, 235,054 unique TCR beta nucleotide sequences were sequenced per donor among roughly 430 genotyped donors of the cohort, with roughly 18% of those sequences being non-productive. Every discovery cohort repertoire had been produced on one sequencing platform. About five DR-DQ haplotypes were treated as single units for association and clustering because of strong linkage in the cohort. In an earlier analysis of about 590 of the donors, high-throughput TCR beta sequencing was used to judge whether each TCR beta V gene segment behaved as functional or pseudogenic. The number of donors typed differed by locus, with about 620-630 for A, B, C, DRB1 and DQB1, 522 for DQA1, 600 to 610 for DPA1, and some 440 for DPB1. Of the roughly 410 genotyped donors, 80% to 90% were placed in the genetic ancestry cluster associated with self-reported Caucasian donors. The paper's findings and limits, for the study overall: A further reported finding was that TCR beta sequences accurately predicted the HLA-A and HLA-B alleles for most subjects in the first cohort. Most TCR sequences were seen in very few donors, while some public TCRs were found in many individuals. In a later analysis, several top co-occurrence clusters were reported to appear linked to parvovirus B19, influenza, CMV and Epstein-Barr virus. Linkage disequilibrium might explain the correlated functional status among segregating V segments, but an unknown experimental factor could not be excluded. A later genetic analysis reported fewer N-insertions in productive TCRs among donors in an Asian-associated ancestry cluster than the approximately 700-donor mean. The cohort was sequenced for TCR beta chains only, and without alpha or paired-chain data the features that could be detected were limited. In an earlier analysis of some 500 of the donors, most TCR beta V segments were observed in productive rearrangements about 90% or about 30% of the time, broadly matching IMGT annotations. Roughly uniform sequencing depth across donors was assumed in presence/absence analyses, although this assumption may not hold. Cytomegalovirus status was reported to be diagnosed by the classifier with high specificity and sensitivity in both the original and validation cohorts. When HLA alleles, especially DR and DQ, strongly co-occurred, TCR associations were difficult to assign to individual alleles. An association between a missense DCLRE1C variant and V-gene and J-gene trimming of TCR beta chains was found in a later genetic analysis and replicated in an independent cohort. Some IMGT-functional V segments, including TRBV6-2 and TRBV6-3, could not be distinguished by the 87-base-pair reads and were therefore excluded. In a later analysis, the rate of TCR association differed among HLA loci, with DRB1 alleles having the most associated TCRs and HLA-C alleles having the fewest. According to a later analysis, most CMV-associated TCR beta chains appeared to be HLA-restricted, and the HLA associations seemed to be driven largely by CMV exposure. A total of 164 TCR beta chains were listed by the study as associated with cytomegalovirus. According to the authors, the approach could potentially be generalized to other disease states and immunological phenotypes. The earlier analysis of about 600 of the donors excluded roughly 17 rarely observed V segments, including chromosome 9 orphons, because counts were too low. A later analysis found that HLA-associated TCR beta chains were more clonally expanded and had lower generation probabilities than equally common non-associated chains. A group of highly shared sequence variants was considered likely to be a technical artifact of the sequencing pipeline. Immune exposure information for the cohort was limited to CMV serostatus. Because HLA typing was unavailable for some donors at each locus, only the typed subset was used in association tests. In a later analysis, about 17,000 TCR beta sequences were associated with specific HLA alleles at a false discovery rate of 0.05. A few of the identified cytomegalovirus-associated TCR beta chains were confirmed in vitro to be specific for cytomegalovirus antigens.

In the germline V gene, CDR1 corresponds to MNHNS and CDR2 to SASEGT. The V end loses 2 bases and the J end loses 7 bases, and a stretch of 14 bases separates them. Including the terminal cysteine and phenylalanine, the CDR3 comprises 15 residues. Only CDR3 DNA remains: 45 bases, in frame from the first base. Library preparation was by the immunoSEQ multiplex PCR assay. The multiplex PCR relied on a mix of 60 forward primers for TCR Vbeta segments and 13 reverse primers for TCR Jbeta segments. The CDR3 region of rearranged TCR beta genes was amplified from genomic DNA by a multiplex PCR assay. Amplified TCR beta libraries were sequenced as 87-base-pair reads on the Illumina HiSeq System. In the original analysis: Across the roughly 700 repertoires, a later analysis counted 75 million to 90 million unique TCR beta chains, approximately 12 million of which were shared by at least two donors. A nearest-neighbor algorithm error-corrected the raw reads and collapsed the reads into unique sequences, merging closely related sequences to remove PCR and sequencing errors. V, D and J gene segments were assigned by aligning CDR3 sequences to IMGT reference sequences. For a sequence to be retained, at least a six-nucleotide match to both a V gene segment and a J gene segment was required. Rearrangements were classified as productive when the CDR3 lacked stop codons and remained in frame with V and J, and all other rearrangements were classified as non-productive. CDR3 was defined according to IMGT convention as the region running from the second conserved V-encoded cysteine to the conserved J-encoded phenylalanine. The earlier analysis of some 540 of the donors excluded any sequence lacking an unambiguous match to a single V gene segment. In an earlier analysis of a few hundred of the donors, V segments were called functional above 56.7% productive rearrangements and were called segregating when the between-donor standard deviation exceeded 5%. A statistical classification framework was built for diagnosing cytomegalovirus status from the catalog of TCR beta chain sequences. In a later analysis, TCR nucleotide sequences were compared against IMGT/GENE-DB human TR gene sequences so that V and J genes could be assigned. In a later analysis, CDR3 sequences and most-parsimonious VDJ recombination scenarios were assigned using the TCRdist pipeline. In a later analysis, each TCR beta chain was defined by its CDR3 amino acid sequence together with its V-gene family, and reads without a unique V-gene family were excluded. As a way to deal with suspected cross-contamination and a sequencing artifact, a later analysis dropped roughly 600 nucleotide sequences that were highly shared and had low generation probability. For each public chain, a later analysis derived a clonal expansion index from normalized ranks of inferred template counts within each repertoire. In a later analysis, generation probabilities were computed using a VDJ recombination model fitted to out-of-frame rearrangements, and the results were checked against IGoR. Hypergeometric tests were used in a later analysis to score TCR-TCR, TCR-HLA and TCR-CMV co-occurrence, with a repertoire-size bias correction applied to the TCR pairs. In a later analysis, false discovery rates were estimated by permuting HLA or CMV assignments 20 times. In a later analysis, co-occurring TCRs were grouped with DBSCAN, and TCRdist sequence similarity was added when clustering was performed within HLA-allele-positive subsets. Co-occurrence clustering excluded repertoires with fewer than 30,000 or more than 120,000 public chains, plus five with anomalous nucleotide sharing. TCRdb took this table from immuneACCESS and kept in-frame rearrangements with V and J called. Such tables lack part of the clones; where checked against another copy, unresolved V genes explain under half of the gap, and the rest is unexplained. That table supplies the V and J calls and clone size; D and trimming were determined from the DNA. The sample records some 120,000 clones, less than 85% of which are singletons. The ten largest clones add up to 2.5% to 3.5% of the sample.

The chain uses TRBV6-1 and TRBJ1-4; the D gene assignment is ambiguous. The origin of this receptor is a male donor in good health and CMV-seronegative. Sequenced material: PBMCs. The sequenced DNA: TGTGCCAGCAGTGAATATGTGGGCGCGGGTGAAAAACTGTTTTTT. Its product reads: CASSEYVGAGEKLFF.